The 4 T cell receptor beta chains listed next were all sequenced from one sample in a study of T cells in Graves' hyperthyroidism and ophthalmopathy. RNA transcripts served as the template for amplifying TCR beta CDR3 regions. Initially, a first-round RT-PCR of the TCR CDR3 employed the HTBI primer set. Using its own MiXCR run on the multiplex PCR reads, TCRdb lists one record per CDR3 protein. The data contain approximately 690,000 distinct CDR3 sequences, around 20% of them seen just once; the ten biggest clones take up over 30%. Sequenced material: blood. Every receptor here comes from a young man with Graves' ophthalmopathy.

This clonotype has a count of ten or more. The J gene is TRBJ2-4, the V gene TRBV12-3 or TRBV12-4, with D hard to call. Trimming took off 4 bases at V and 1 base at J, with 11 bases between the two ends. This CDR3 contains 15 residues. CDR3 region: CASSSNTEAKNIQYF. CDR3 in DNA: TGTGCCAGCAGTTCAAACACGGAGGCCAAAAACATTCAGTACTTC.

This clonotype was counted many times. The chain combines TRBV28 with TRBJ2-1, with TRBD2 matching 12 bases. CDR3 size: 15 residues. V trimming: 6 bases; J trimming: 7 bases; junction bases outside the gene matches: 7. The germline gives CDR1 MDHEN, CDR2 SYDVKM. This CDR3 is CASRTGTSGPNEQFF. The DNA for the CDR3 is TGTGCCAGCAGGACCGGGACTAGCGGGCCTAATGAGCAGTTCTTC.

This chain uses TRBV7-9 with TRBJ2-2, with D perhaps TRBD2 (6 bases). The CDR3 runs to 15 residues. Germline V gene data show CDR1 as SEHNR and CDR2 as FQNEAQ (reference sequence). V lost 1 base and J lost 7, with 13 bases in between. The CDR3 DNA reads TGTGCCAGCAGCTTAGAAGCAGGCGGGGACGGGGAGCTGTTTTTT. Translating it yields CASSLEAGGDGELFF.

This clonotype was detected only a few times. V usage is TRBV6-1 and J usage is TRBJ2-7; perhaps TRBD2 as D (5 bases). V shed 6 bases and J shed 0 bases, with 12 bases lying between them. The V gene's germline CDR1 is MNHNS and CDR2 SASEGT. This CDR3 has 14 amino acids. The CDR3 region is CASRSLGNSYEQYF. CDR3 bases: TGTGCCAGCAGATCACTAGGAAACTCCTACGAGCAGTACTTC.